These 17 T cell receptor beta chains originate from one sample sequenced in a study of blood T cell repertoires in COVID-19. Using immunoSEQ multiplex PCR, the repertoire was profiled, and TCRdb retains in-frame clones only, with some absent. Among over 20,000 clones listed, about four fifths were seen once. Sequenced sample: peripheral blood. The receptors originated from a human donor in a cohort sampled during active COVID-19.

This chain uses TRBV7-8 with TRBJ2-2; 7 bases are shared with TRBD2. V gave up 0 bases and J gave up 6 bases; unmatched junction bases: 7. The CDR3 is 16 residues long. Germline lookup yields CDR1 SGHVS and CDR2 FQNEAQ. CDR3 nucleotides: TGTGCCAGCAGCTTAGCGGGACGGGGGGTGGCCGGGGAGCTGTTTTTT. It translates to CASSLAGRGVAGELFF.

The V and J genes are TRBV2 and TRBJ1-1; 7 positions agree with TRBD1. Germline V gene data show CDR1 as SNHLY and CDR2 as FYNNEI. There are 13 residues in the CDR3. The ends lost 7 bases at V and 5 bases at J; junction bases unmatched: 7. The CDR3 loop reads CASTTDRRTEAFF. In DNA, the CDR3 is TGTGCCAGCACCACGGACAGGAGGACTGAAGCTTTCTTT.

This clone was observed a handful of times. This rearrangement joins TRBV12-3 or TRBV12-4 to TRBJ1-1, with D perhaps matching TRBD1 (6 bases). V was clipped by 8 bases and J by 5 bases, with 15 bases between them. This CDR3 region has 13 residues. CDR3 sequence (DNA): TGTGCCAGCCAACAGGGTGCGTGGACTGAAGCTTTCTTT. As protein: CASQQGAWTEAFF.

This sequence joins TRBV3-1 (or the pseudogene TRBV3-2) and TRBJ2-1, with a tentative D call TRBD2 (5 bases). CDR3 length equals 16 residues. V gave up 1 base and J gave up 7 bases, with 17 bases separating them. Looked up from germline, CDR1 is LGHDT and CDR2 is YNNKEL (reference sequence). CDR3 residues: CASSQGQRLSGNEQFF. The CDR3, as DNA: TGTGCCAGCAGCCAAGGGCAGCGCTTATCGGGAAATGAGCAGTTCTTC.

CDR3 loop: CASTRNAGEAKNIQYF. In DNA form, the CDR3 reads TGTGCCAGTACCCGTAATGCGGGCGAAGCCAAAAACATTCAGTACTTC. V and J are TRBV19 and TRBJ2-4; tentative D call: TRBD2 (5 bases). The germline V gene has CDR1 LNHDA and CDR2 SQIVND (reference sequence). This CDR3 contains 16 residues. The V end lost 7 bases, the J end lost 0 bases, and 16 bases lay between the germline ends.

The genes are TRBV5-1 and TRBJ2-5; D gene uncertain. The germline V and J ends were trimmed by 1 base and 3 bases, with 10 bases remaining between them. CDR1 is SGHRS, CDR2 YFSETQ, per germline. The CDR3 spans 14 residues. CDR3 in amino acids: CASSLYRVEETQYF. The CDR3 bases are TGCGCCAGCAGCTTGTATCGCGTGGAAGAGACCCAGTACTTC.

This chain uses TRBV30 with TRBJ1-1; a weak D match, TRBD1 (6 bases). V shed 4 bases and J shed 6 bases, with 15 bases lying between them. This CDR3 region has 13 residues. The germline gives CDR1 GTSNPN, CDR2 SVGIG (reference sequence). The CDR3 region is CAWNPTGRAEAFF. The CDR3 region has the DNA TGTGCCTGGAATCCCACAGGGAGAGCTGAAGCTTTCTTT. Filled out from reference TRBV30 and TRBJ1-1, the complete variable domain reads SQTIHQWPATLVQPVGSPLSLECTVEGTSNPNLYWYRQAAGRGLQLLFYSVGIGQISSEVPQNLSASRPQDRQFILSSKKLLLSDSGFYLCAWNPTGRAEAFFGQGTRLTVV.

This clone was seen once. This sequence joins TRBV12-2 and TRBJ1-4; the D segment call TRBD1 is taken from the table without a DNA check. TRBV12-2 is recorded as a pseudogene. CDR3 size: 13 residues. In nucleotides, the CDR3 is TGTGCAAGTCGCTTATGGCAATCTGAAAAACTGTTTTTT. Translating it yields CASRLWQSEKLFF.

The chain's CDR3 is CASSLQDRNSPLHF. CDR3 DNA sequence: TGTGCCAGCAGCTTGCAGGACAGAAATTCACCCCTCCACTTT. The genes are TRBV11-2 and TRBJ1-6; D may be TRBD1 (6 bases). V gave up 3 bases and J gave up 7 bases, with 10 bases separating them. The CDR3 is 14 residues long. Per the germline V gene, CDR1 is SGHAT and CDR2 is FQNNGV.

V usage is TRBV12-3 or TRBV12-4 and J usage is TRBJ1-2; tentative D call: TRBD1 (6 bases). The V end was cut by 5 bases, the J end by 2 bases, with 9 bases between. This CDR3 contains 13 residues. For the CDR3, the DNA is TGTGCCAGCAGTCGGACAGCCAACTATGGCTACACCTTC. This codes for CASSRTANYGYTF.

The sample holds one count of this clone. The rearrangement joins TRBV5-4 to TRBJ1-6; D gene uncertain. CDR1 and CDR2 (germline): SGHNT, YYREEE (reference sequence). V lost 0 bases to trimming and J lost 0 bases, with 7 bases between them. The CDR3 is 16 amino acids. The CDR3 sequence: CASSLDASSYNSPLHF. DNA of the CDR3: TGTGCCAGCAGCTTGGACGCTAGCTCCTATAATTCACCCCTCCACTTT. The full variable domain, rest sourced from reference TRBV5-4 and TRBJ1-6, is ETGVTQSPTHLIKTRGQQVTLRCSSQSGHNTVSWYQQALGQGPQFIFQYYREEENGRGNFPPRFSGLQFPNYSSELNVNALELDDSALYLCASSLDASSYNSPLHFGNGTRLTVT.

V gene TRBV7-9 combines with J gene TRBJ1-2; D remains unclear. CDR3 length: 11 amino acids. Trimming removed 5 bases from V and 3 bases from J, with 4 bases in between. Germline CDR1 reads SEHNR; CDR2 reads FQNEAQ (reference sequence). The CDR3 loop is CASSRDYGYTF. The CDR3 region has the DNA TGTGCCAGCAGCCGAGACTATGGCTACACCTTC. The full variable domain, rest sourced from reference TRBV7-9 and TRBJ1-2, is DTGVSQNPRHKITKRGQNVTFRCDPISEHNRLYWYRQTLGQGPEFLTYFQNEAQLEKSRLLSDRFSAERPKGSFSTLEIQRTEQGDSAMYLCASSRDYGYTFGSGTRLTVV.

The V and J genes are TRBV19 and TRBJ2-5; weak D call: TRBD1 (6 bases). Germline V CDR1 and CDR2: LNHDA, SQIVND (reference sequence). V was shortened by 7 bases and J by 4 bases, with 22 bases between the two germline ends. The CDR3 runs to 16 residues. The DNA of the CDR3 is TGTGCCAGTAAAACAGGGCGAACTCTGGGGCCAGAGACCCAGTACTTC. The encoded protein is CASKTGRTLGPETQYF.

In DNA, the CDR3 is TGTGCCATCAGAGTCAGGGAGGACCTAAACTATGGCTACACCTTC. Its translation is CAIRVREDLNYGYTF. This rearrangement joins TRBV10-3 to TRBJ1-2; TRBD1 is a possible D gene (5 bases). Looked up from germline, CDR1 is ENHRY and CDR2 is SYGVKD. This CDR3 is 15 amino acids long. The V end was cut by 6 bases, the J end by 2 bases, with 16 bases between.

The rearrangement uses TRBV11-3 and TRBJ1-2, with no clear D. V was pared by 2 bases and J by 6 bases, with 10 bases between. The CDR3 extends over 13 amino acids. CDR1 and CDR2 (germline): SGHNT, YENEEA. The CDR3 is CASSLREMDGYTF. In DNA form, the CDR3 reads TGTGCCAGCAGCTTACGGGAGATGGATGGCTACACCTTC.

CDR3: CASSLEGQSFGGYTF. In DNA, the CDR3 is TGCGCCAGCAGCTTGGAAGGACAGTCGTTCGGGGGCTACACCTTC. The gene calls are TRBV5-1 and TRBJ1-2; perhaps TRBD1 as D (6 bases). Germline CDR1 and CDR2: SGHRS and YFSETQ. The CDR3 is 15 residues long. The V and J ends lost 0 bases and 8 bases respectively, with 17 bases between them.

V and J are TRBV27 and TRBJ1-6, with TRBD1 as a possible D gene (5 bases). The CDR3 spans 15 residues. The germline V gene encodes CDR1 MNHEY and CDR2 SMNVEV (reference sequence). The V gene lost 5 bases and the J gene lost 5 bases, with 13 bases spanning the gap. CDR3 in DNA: TGTGCCAGCAGTCCGAGAACAGGAAATAATTCACCCCTCCACTTT. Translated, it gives CASSPRTGNNSPLHF.